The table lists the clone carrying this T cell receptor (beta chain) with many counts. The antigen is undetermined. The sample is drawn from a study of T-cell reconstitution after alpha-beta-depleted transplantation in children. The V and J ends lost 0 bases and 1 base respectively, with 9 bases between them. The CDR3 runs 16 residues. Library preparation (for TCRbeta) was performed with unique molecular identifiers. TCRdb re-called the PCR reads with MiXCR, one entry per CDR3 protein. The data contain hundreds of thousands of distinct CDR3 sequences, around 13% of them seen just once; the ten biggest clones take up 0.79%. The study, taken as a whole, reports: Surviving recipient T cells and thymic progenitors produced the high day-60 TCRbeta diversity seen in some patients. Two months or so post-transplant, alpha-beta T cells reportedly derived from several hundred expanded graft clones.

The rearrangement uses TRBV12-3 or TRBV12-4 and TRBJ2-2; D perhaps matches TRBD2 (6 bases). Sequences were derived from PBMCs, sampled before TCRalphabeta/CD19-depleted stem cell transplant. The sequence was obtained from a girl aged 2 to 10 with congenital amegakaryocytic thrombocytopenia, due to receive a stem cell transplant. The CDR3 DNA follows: TGTGCCAGCAGTTTAGCGTTGGGAGGGAACACCGGGGAGCTGTTTTTT. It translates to CASSLALGGNTGELFF.